This T cell receptor (beta chain) was identified in a study of untreated major depressive disorder. Libraries were prepared by immunoSEQ multiplex PCR; TCRdb keeps only in-frame clonotypes and omits some of them. Among almost 20,000 clones listed, around 85% were seen once. Each depressed patient was pairwise matched to a non-depressed control for sex, age, current smoking status and body mass index. The receptor was derived from a woman in her 30s in good health. Source material: CD4+ T cells from PBMCs.

The CDR3 region is CASKADSGNTIYF. CDR3 nucleotides: TGTGCCAGCAAGGCTGACTCTGGAAACACCATATATTTT. V and J are TRBV27 and TRBJ1-3; D not resolved. The V end was cut by 7 bases, the J end by 0 bases, with 7 bases between. Germline CDR1 and CDR2: MNHEY and SMNVEV (reference sequence). The CDR3 is made up of 13 amino acids.